Listed below are T cell receptor beta chains from one sample, sequenced in a study of blood T cell repertoires in COVID-19. Sequencing was performed with immunoSEQ multiplex PCR; in TCRdb, only in-frame clones are kept and a portion is missing. The sample consists of some 35,000 clones, about 83% of them appearing once. The sample comprised peripheral blood. Every receptor here comes from a man in his fifties or sixties with acute or convalescent COVID-19. The CDR3 runs from the conserved cysteine through the conserved F or W. Fields, in order: clone size, D gene, V gene, J gene, CDR3 DNA, CDR3 protein. D genes are given only for firm matches. Not all rows give a size; the values are once, few, many and, for expanded clones, a class.

size: -; D: -; V: TRBV19; J: TRBJ1-1; DNA: TGTGCCAGTAGTATCGAGACGGGGAGCACTGAAGCTTTCTTT; CDR3: CASSIETGSTEAFF
size: -; D: TRBD2; V: TRBV25-1; J: TRBJ2-5; DNA: TGTGCCAGCAGTAAACTAGCGGGTTGGCAAGAGACCCAGTACTTC; CDR3: CASSKLAGWQETQYF
size: once; D: -; V: TRBV29-1; J: TRBJ2-5; DNA: TGCAGCGTTGAAGAATCGGGGGAGACCCAGTACTTC; CDR3: CSVEESGETQYF
size: -; D: -; V: TRBV19; J: TRBJ2-3; DNA: TGTGCCAGTAGCACCGCGGGGTCTAGCACAGATACGCAGTATTTT; CDR3: CASSTAGSSTDTQYF
size: -; D: TRBD1; V: TRBV2; J: TRBJ2-1; DNA: TGTGCCAGCAGTGCGGACAGGATCAATGAGCAGTTCTTC; CDR3: CASSADRINEQFF
size: -; D: -; V: TRBV5-1; J: TRBJ1-6; DNA: TGCGCCACCCGGGAGGGGGATAATTCACCCCTCCACTTT; CDR3: CATREGDNSPLHF
size: -; D: TRBD1; V: TRBV18; J: TRBJ1-6; DNA: TGTGCCAGCTCACGGGGGGACAGTTATAATTCACCCCTCCACTTT; CDR3: CASSRGDSYNSPLHF
size: -; D: -; V: TRBV7-9; J: TRBJ2-5; DNA: TGTGCCAGCAGCTTGGCCGAGGGGACCCAGTACTTC; CDR3: CASSLAEGTQYF
size: -; D: -; V: TRBV1; J: TRBJ2-1; DNA: TGCACCAGCAGCCGATCGGAGTCCCAAAATGAGCAGTTCTTC; CDR3: CTSSRSESQNEQFF
size: -; D: TRBD1; V: TRBV18; J: TRBJ1-3; DNA: TGTGCCAGCTCTCCATCCGGGACAGTCTCTGGAAACACCATATATTTT; CDR3: CASSPSGTVSGNTIYF
size: -; D: TRBD2; V: TRBV10-3; J: TRBJ2-3; DNA: TGTGCCATCAGTGAGTCGGGTTCAGGCGGGGGGTCCGGAGATACGCAGTATTTT; CDR3: CAISESGSGGGSGDTQYF
size: -; D: -; V: TRBV9; J: TRBJ2-1; DNA: TGTGCCAGCAGCGTTCGGGAGAAATCTTACAATGAGCAGTTCTTC; CDR3: CASSVREKSYNEQFF
size: once; D: TRBD2; V: TRBV29-1; J: TRBJ2-7; DNA: TGCAGCGCCGTAGCGGGGTCCTCCTACGAGCAGTACTTC; CDR3: CSAVAGSSYEQYF
size: -; D: -; V: TRBV9; J: TRBJ1-1; DNA: TGTGCCAGCAGCGCACAGACCATGAACACTGAAGCTTTCTTT; CDR3: CASSAQTMNTEAFF
size: -; D: -; V: TRBV3-1/TRBV3-2; J: TRBJ2-7; DNA: TGTGCCAGCAGCCAAGAAGGGGCTGGATTCTACGAGCAGTACTTC; CDR3: CASSQEGAGFYEQYF
size: -; D: TRBD1; V: TRBV12-5; J: TRBJ2-3; DNA: TGTGCTAGTGGTTCGTGGATCGGGACAGGCACAGATACGCAGTATTTT; CDR3: CASGSWIGTGTDTQYF
size: -; D: -; V: TRBV3-1/TRBV3-2; J: TRBJ2-7; DNA: TGTGCCAGCAGCCAGGACCCGGGACTGGGCTCCTACGAGCAGTACTTC; CDR3: CASSQDPGLGSYEQYF
size: -; D: -; V: TRBV7-9; J: TRBJ2-1; DNA: TGTGCCAGCAGCCTCAATCAGGGGTACAACAATGAGCAGTTCTTC; CDR3: CASSLNQGYNNEQFF
size: -; D: -; V: TRBV7-2; J: TRBJ2-7; DNA: TGTGCCAGCAGCTTAGGGACTAACTCCTACGAGCAGTACTTC; CDR3: CASSLGTNSYEQYF
size: -; D: TRBD2; V: TRBV11-3; J: TRBJ2-1; DNA: TGTGCCAGCAGCGTCGTAAGCGGGGGGGCCGGCAATGAGCAGTTCTTC; CDR3: CASSVVSGGAGNEQFF
size: -; D: -; V: TRBV30; J: TRBJ1-1; DNA: TGTGCCTGGAGTGGGCTGAACACTGAAGCTTTCTTT; CDR3: CAWSGLNTEAFF
size: -; D: -; V: TRBV27; J: TRBJ1-2; DNA: TGTGCCAGCAGCGGGAGCTATTCCTATGGCTACACCTTC; CDR3: CASSGSYSYGYTF
size: once; D: -; V: TRBV7-9; J: TRBJ1-2; DNA: TGTGCCAGCAGCTTAGGAGGGGGAGACTATGGCTACACCTTC; CDR3: CASSLGGGDYGYTF
size: -; D: -; V: TRBV7-6; J: TRBJ1-1; DNA: TGTGCCAGCAGCTTAGCCCGGGACACCAAGAACACTGAAGCTTTCTTT; CDR3: CASSLARDTKNTEAFF
size: -; D: -; V: TRBV9; J: TRBJ2-2; DNA: TGTGCCAGCAGCCAGGGCCACAACACCGGGGAGCTGTTTTTT; CDR3: CASSQGHNTGELFF
size: -; D: TRBD2; V: TRBV7-6; J: TRBJ2-3; DNA: TGTGCCAGCAGCCCGCGGAGCGGGGGGGTGGATACGCAGTATTTT; CDR3: CASSPRSGGVDTQYF
size: few; D: -; V: TRBV12-3/TRBV12-4; J: TRBJ1-2; DNA: TGTGCCAGCAGGTTCCGGGAGGATGGTGGCTACACCTTC; CDR3: CASRFREDGGYTF
size: -; D: TRBD1; V: TRBV5-1; J: TRBJ1-5; DNA: TGCGCCAGCAGCTTGGGCGGGACAGGGGGCGAACCCCAGCATTTT; CDR3: CASSLGGTGGEPQHF
size: -; D: TRBD2; V: TRBV19; J: TRBJ2-2; DNA: TGTGCCAGTAGGACCTACGGGGGGACCGGGGAGCTGTTTTTT; CDR3: CASRTYGGTGELFF
size: -; D: TRBD2; V: TRBV4-2; J: TRBJ2-5; DNA: TGTGCCAGCAGCCAAGATCCTAGACTAGCGGGGGCCCAAGAGACCCAGTACTTC; CDR3: CASSQDPRLAGAQETQYF
size: -; D: TRBD1; V: TRBV19; J: TRBJ1-1; DNA: TGTGCCAGTACCGTGGACAGGAACATGAACACTGAAGCTTTCTTT; CDR3: CASTVDRNMNTEAFF
size: -; D: TRBD2; V: TRBV5-1; J: TRBJ2-7; DNA: TGCGCCAGCAGCCCCGGACTAGCGCCCTACGAGCAGTACTTC; CDR3: CASSPGLAPYEQYF
size: once; D: TRBD2; V: TRBV27; J: TRBJ2-3; DNA: TGTGCCAGCGGCCTAACGCTTAGCGGGTTCCCCACAGATACGCAGTATTTT; CDR3: CASGLTLSGFPTDTQYF
size: -; D: -; V: TRBV28; J: TRBJ1-5; DNA: TGTGCCAGCAGTCGCGTCCATCAGCCCCAGCATTTT; CDR3: CASSRVHQPQHF
size: -; D: -; V: TRBV5-5; J: TRBJ1-5; DNA: TGTGCCAGCAGCTTGGACGACACACCTCGGCCCCAGCATTTT; CDR3: CASSLDDTPRPQHF